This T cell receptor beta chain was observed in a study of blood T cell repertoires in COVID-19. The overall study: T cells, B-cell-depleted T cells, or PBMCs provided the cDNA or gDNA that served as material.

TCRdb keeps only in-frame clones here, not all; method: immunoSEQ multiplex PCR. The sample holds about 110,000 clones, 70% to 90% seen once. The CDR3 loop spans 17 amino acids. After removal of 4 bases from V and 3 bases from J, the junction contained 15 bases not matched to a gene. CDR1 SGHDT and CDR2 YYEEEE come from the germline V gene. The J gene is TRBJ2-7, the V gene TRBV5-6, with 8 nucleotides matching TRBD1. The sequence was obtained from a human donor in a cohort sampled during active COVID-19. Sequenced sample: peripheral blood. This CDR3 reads CASSRILPGTGNYEQYF. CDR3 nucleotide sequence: TGTGCCAGCAGCCGTATCCTCCCCGGGACAGGTAACTACGAGCAGTACTTC.